This entry lists 28 T cell receptor beta chains sequenced from one sample in a study of cytomegalovirus exposure and HLA in healthy donors (dated by TCRdb to about 2017). The library relied on the immunoSEQ multiplex PCR assay. In TCRdb, the immuneACCESS table is reduced to in-frame sequences with V and J assigned. These tables do not hold every clone; where another copy was compared, an unresolved V gene accounts for under half, and the others remain unexplained. Recorded for this sample are some 170,000 clones; approximately 96% of them occurred a single time. About 0.89% of the sample comes from the top ten. Sample: PBMCs. Source of these receptors: a woman aged 18-35 years in good health and CMV-seronegative.

The rearrangement joins TRBV9 to TRBJ2-7; a possible D gene is TRBD2 (6 bases). The CDR3 length is 12 residues. Between the trimmed V and J ends, which lost 4 bases and 5 bases, there was a span of 10 bases. From germline, CDR1 is SGDLS and CDR2 YYNGEE. This chain's CDR3 is CASSPGEDEQYF. CDR3 DNA sequence: TGTGCCAGCAGCCCCGGGGAGGACGAGCAGTACTTC.

The chain is built from TRBV12-2 and TRBJ2-5; the DNA was not used to check the table's D call, TRBD1. TRBV12-2 is a listed pseudogene. The CDR3 length is 14 residues. CDR3 region: CASRLQGAQETQYF. In DNA, the CDR3 is TGTGCAAGTCGCTTACAGGGGGCCCAAGAGACCCAGTACTTC.

The J gene is TRBJ1-1, the V gene TRBV4-1; D may be TRBD1 (5 bases). CDR1 is MGHRA, CDR2 YSYEKL, per germline. Trimming took 0 bases from V and 4 from J, leaving 9 bases between them. The CDR3 is 14 amino acids. CDR3 sequence: CASSQEGGGTEAFF. CDR3 nucleotide sequence: TGCGCCAGCAGCCAAGAGGGGGGAGGCACTGAAGCTTTCTTT.

Turning to this clone: An end of the junction does not agree with germline; a read error may underlie this. The CDR3 nucleotides are TGTGCCAGTGACTCCCACGAGCAGTACTTC. Its protein is CASDSHEQYF. The rearrangement joins TRBV19 to TRBJ2-7; D is uncertain. Germline V CDR1 and CDR2: LNHDA, SQIVND (reference sequence). The CDR3 consists of 10 residues.

Points on this clone: Compared with germline, one end of the junction differs, possibly owing to a read error. This CDR3 reads CASSRTGVGINEQFF. CDR3 bases: TGTGCTAGCAGCCGGACAGGGGTAGGCATTAATGAGCAGTTCTTC. This chain links TRBV7-7 with TRBJ2-1; 9 nucleotides align to TRBD1. The CDR3 consists of 15 residues. Germline assignment: CDR1 SSHAT and CDR2 FNYEAQ (reference sequence).

CDR3 sequence reads: CASSPPGASWEQYF. In nucleotides, the CDR3 is TGTGCCAGCTCACCACCGGGGGCCTCTTGGGAGCAGTACTTC. V and J are TRBV18 and TRBJ2-7; D might be TRBD1 (6 bases). The CDR3 runs to 14 residues. The germline CDR1 and CDR2 sequences are KGHSH and LQKENI. V gave up 0 bases and J gave up 7 bases, with 13 bases separating them.

The chain combines TRBV21-1 with TRBJ1-5. TRBV21-1 is labeled a pseudogene. The CDR3 is made up of 15 amino acids. The CDR3 nucleotides read TGTGCCAGCAGCAAGTTGAGGCCCTCCAATCAGCCCCAGCATTTT. Translating gives CASSKLRPSNQPQHF.

This clone appeared a single time. The chain is built from TRBV2 and TRBJ2-2; 9 nucleotides agree with TRBD1. The CDR3 is made up of 15 amino acids. In germline, CDR1 is SNHLY, CDR2 FYNNEI. After removal of 6 bases from V and 1 base from J, the junction contained 3 bases not matched to a gene. CDR3 in DNA: TGTGCCAGCAGCGGGACAGGGCTGAACACCGGGGAGCTGTTTTTT. Translating it yields CASSGTGLNTGELFF.

This chain connects TRBV19 to TRBJ2-4; tentative D call: TRBD2 (6 bases). The germline CDR1 and CDR2 sequences are LNHDA and SQIVND (reference sequence). Trimming removed 5 bases at V and 0 bases at J, with 14 bases between. This CDR3 region has 16 residues. CDR3 in amino acids: CASSLAAGLAKNIQYF. CDR3 nucleotide sequence: TGTGCCAGTAGTCTTGCCGCGGGGTTAGCCAAAAACATTCAGTACTTC.

The chain links TRBV7-9 to TRBJ2-7; perhaps TRBD1 as D (6 bases). The CDR3 sequence is 15 residues long. V lost 1 base, J lost 0 bases, and 10 bases lay in between. Germline lookup yields CDR1 SEHNR and CDR2 FQNEAQ (reference sequence). CDR3 sequence reads: CASSLVQGYSYEQYF. The CDR3, as DNA: TGTGCCAGCAGCTTAGTACAGGGCTACTCCTACGAGCAGTACTTC.

The V call is TRBV6-6, the J call TRBJ2-2; 12 bases fit TRBD1. V shed 2 bases and J 7 bases; nucleotides not matched to a gene: 5. This CDR3 comprises 16 residues. Germline V lookup: CDR1 MNHNY, CDR2 SVGAGI (reference sequence). The DNA for the CDR3 is TGTGCCAGCAGTTACCCGGGACAGGGGGCCTTCGGGGAGCTGTTTTTT. Amino acid sequence: CASSYPGQGAFGELFF.

V and J are TRBV9 and TRBJ1-1, with 7 positions matching TRBD1. This CDR3 comprises 15 residues. With V trimmed by 3 bases and J by 2 bases, 7 bases remained unmatched. Germline V CDR1 and CDR2: SGDLS, YYNGEE. The CDR3 is CASSASGTANTEAFF. The DNA of the CDR3 is TGTGCCAGCAGCGCATCCGGGACAGCAAACACTGAAGCTTTCTTT.

The V gene is TRBV19, the J gene TRBJ1-6; the match to TRBD1 covers 9 bases. Germline V CDR1 and CDR2: LNHDA, SQIVND (reference sequence). The V and J ends lost 10 bases and 9 bases, in that order; junction bases with no gene match: 10. This CDR3 is built from 14 residues. CDR3 protein: CATSSGQGRSPLHF. CDR3 in DNA: TGTGCCACCTCCTCGGGACAGGGACGTTCACCCCTCCACTTT.

The chain combines TRBV7-8 with TRBJ1-2, with unresolved D. The CDR3 is made up of 13 amino acids. CDR1 and CDR2 (germline): SGHVS, FQNEAQ. V lost 5 bases to trimming and J lost 3 bases, with 10 bases between them. CDR3 sequence reads: CASSDQAYYGYTF. The CDR3 nucleotides read TGTGCCAGCAGCGATCAGGCGTACTATGGCTACACCTTC.

This sequence joins TRBV2 and TRBJ1-3; D may be TRBD1 (5 bases). Germline values: CDR1 SNHLY, CDR2 FYNNEI. Trimming removed 4 bases at V and 2 bases at J, with 12 bases between. The CDR3 runs 15 residues. In nucleotides, the CDR3 is TGTGCCAGCAGTGTTTCCGGGGGGACTGGAAACACCATATATTTT. It is translated as CASSVSGGTGNTIYF.

The J gene is TRBJ1-2, the V gene TRBV2; D is unresolved. The CDR3 runs to 13 residues. V was pared by 5 bases and J by 1 base, with 8 bases between. CDR1 SNHLY and CDR2 FYNNEI come from the germline V gene. This CDR3 reads CASSQLLNYGYTF. The DNA for the CDR3 is TGTGCCAGCAGTCAACTCCTTAACTATGGCTACACCTTC. The whole variable domain, remainder taken from reference TRBV2 and TRBJ1-2, is EPEVTQTPSHQVTQMGQEVILRCVPISNHLYFYWYRQILGQKVEFLVSFYNNEISEKSEIFDDQFSVERPDGSNFTLKIRSTKLEDSAMYFCASSQLLNYGYTFGSGTRLTVV.

The genes are TRBV4-3 and TRBJ2-3, with 7 positions matching TRBD2. Germline V lookup: CDR1 LGHNA, CDR2 YSLEER. V was pared by 0 bases and J by 5 bases, with 5 bases of the junction left unmatched. CDR3 length: 15 amino acids. CDR3 DNA: TGCGCCAGCAGCCAAGATTCCAGGGAGGGAGATACGCAGTATTTT. It specifies CASSQDSREGDTQYF.

This chain uses TRBV6-5 with TRBJ2-3, with a weak D call TRBD2 (5 bases). Germline V gives CDR1 MNHEY, CDR2 SVGAGI. CDR3 length equals 15 residues. V lost 0 bases, J lost 1 base, and 8 bases lay in between. CDR3 protein: CASSYSGAGTDTQYF. DNA for the CDR3: TGTGCCAGCAGTTACTCCGGAGCGGGCACAGATACGCAGTATTTT.

This clone has a handful of counts. The chain combines TRBV19 with TRBJ2-2, with a weak D call TRBD2 (6 bases). V was shortened by 3 bases and J by 4 bases, with 9 bases between the two germline ends. The CDR3 length is 14 residues. Germline-derived CDR1 and CDR2 are LNHDA and SQIVND (reference sequence). CDR3 sequence (DNA): TGTGCCAGTAGTATTGGAGGGGTCACCGGGGAGCTGTTTTTT. Its translation: CASSIGGVTGELFF.

The CDR3 bases are TGCGCCAGCAGCTCCGGGACTAGCTCAATCAATGAGCAGTTCTTC. Translation gives CASSSGTSSINEQFF. J is TRBJ2-1 and V is TRBV4-1, with 9 bases matching TRBD2. The V gene's germline CDR1 is MGHRA and CDR2 YSYEKL. V was pared by 5 bases and J by 6 bases, with 8 bases of the junction left unmatched. CDR3 size: 15 residues.

This sequence joins TRBV6-1 and TRBJ1-6; no firm D call. This CDR3 region has 15 residues. CDR1 MNHNS and CDR2 SASEGT come from the germline V gene. Deletions cut 2 bases from V and 0 bases from J, with 5 bases between. The CDR3: CASSELGSYNSPLHF. CDR3 nucleotides: TGTGCCAGCAGTGAACTCGGCTCCTATAATTCACCCCTCCACTTT.

The chain couples TRBV28 to TRBJ2-4, with 9 bases that match TRBD1. The length of the CDR3 is 15 residues. The J segment lost 5 bases and the V segment lost 4 bases, leaving 6 bases of the junction unmatched. Per germline, CDR1 MDHEN and CDR2 SYDVKM. The CDR3 bases are TGTGCCAGCAGTTCGCCCACAGGGGGCGAAAACATTCAGTACTTC. It translates to CASSSPTGGENIQYF.

This rearrangement joins TRBV5-5 to TRBJ1-4; no clear D gene. The CDR3 has 16 amino acids. The V and J ends lost 0 bases and 7 bases respectively, with 16 bases between them. Germline CDR1 and CDR2: SGHKS and YYEKEE (reference sequence). The CDR3 region has the DNA TGTGCCAGCAGCTTGGCCCCCGGGGTGATTAGTGAAAAACTGTTTTTT. This translates into CASSLAPGVISEKLFF.

This chain uses TRBV18 with TRBJ2-7; D may be TRBD1 (5 bases). V dropped 1 base and J dropped 3 bases, with 16 bases sitting between them. CDR1 and CDR2 from the germline V gene are KGHSH and LQKENI. This CDR3 has 16 residues. The CDR3 DNA reads TGTGCCAGCTCACCACGAGGTGGGCAGGGTGGCTACGAGCAGTACTTC. Translation gives CASSPRGGQGGYEQYF.

The rearrangement uses TRBV11-1 and TRBJ2-3; TRBD2 is a possible D gene (6 bases). Trimming took 7 bases from V and 4 from J, leaving 15 bases between them. In germline, CDR1 is SGHAT, CDR2 FQDESV (reference sequence). The CDR3 is 14 residues long. Here the CDR3 DNA reads TGTGCCAGCAATCACGAGGTAGCGGCAGATACGCAGTATTTT. Translation gives CASNHEVAADTQYF.

This clone has just one count. The rearrangement joins TRBV6-6 to TRBJ2-7, with D unclear. CDR3 length equals 11 residues. Trimming shortened V by 5 bases and J by 5 bases, and 7 bases separated the two germline ends. The germline V gene encodes CDR1 MNHNY and CDR2 SVGAGI (reference sequence). This chain's CDR3 is CASSPSHEQYF. CDR3 in DNA: TGTGCCAGCAGTCCATCCCACGAGCAGTACTTC.

This chain links TRBV6-5 with TRBJ2-1, with 9 bases aligning to TRBD2. The CDR3 has 15 amino acids. Germline CDR1 is MNHEY and CDR2 is SVGAGI. Losses at the gene ends were 6 bases for V and 9 bases for J; bases not matched to a gene: 12. The CDR3 loop is CASRSGGLSPGEQFF. DNA for the CDR3: TGTGCCAGCAGGAGCGGGGGGCTCTCCCCGGGTGAGCAGTTCTTC.

The gene calls are TRBV19 and TRBJ1-6; 7 positions match TRBD1. The V gene's germline CDR1 is LNHDA and CDR2 SQIVND (reference sequence). CDR3 size: 14 residues. J lost 8 bases, V lost 3 bases, and 4 bases had no gene match. The CDR3 coding sequence is TGTGCCAGTAGTATTAACAGGGGCGATTCACCCCTCCACTTT. Translated: CASSINRGDSPLHF.